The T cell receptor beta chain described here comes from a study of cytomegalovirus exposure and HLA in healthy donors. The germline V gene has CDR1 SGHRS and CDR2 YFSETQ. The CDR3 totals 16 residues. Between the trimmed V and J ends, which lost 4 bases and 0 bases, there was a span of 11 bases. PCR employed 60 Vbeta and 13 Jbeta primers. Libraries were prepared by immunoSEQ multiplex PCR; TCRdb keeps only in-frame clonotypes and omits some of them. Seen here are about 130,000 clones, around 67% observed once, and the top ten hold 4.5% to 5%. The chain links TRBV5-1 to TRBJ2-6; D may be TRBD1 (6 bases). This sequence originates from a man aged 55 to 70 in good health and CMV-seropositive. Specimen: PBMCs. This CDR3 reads CASSHDRFSGANVLTF. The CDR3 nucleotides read TGCGCCAGCAGCCATGACAGGTTCTCTGGGGCCAACGTCCTGACTTTC.